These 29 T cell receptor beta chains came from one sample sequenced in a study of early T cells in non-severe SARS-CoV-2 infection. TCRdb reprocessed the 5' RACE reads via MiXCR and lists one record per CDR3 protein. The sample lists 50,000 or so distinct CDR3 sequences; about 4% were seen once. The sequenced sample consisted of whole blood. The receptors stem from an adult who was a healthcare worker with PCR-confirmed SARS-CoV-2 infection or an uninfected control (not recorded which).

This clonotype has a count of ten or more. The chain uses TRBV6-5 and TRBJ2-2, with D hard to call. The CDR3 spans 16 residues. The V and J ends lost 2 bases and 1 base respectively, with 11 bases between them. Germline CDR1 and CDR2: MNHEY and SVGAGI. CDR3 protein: CASSYEVPKNTGELFF. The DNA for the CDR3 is TGTGCCAGCAGTTACGAGGTGCCGAAGAACACCGGGGAGCTGTTTTTT.

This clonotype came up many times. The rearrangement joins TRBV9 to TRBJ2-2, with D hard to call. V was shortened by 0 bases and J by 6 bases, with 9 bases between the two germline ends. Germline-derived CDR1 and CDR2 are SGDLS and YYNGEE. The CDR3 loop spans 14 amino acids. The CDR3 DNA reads TGTGCCAGCAGCGTAGGATTAGCAGCCGGGGAGCTGTTTTTT. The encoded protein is CASSVGLAAGELFF.

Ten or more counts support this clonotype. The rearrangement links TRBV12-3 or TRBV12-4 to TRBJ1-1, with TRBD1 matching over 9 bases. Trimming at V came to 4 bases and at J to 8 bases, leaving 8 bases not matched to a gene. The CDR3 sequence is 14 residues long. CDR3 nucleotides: TGTGCCAGCAGTTGGGGGGACAGGGAAATGGAAGCTTTCTTT. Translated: CASSWGDREMEAFF.

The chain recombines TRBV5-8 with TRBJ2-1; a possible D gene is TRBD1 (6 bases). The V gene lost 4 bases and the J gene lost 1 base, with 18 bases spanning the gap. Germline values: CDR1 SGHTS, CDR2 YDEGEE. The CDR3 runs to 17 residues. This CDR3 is CASSLGVAGVSYNEQFF. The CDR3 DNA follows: TGTGCCAGCAGCCTAGGAGTGGCAGGGGTGTCCTACAATGAGCAGTTCTTC.

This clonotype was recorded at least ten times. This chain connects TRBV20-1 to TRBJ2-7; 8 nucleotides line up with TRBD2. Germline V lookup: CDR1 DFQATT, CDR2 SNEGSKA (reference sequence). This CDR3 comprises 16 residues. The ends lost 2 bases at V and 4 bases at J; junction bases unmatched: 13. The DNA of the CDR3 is TGCAGTGCTAGATCTAACCCGGGAGGGCCGAGATACGAGCAGTACTTC. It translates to CSARSNPGGPRYEQYF.

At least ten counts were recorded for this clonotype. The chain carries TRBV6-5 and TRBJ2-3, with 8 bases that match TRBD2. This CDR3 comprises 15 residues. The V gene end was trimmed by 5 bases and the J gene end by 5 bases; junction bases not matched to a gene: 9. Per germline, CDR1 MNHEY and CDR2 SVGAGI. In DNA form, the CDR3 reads TGTGCCAGCAGTCCCCTAGCGGGTGGGGTAGATACGCAGTATTTT. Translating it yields CASSPLAGGVDTQYF.

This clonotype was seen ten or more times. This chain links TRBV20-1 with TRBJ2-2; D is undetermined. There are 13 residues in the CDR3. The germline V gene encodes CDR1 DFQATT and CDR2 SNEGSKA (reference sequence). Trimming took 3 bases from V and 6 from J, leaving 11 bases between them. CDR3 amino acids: CSASAPGAGELFF. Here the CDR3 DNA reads TGCAGTGCTAGTGCCCCTGGCGCCGGGGAGCTGTTTTTT.

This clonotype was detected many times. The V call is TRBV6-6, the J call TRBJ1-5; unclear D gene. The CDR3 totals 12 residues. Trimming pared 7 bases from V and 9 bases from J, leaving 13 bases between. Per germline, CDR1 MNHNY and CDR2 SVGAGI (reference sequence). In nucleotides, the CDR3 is TGTGCCAGCACCAAGCCTGGATTGCCCCAGCATTTT. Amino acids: CASTKPGLPQHF.

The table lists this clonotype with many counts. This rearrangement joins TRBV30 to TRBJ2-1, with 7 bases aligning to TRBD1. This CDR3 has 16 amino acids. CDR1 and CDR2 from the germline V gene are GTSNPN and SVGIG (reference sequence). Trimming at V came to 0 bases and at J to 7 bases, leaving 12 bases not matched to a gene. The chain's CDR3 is CAWSVGGFTGGNEQFF. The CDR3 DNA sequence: TGTGCCTGGAGTGTAGGGGGCTTTACCGGCGGTAATGAGCAGTTCTTC.

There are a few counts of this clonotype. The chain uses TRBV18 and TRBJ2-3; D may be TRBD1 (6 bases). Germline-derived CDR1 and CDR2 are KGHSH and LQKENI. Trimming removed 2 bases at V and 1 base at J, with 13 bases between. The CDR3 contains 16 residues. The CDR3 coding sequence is TGTGCCAGCTCACCAAACACAGGGCTTGGCACAGATACGCAGTATTTT. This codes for CASSPNTGLGTDTQYF.

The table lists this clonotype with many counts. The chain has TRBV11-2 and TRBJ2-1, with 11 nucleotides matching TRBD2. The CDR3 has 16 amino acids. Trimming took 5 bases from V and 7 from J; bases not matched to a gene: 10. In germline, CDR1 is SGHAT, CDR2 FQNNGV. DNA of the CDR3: TGTGCCAGCAGCACATCCGGGACTAGCGGCCTAAATGAGCAGTTCTTC. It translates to CASSTSGTSGLNEQFF. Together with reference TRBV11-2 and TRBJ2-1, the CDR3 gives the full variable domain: EAGVAQSPRYKIIEKRQSVAFWCNPISGHATLYWYQQILGQGPKLLIQFQNNGVVDDSQLPKDRFSAERLKGVDSTLKIQPAKLEDSAVYLCASSTSGTSGLNEQFFGPGTRLTVL.

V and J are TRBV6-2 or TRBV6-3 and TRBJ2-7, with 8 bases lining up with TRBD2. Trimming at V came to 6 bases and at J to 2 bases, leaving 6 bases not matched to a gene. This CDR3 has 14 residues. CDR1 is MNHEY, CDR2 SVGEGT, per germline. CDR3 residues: CASRNSGDAYEQYF. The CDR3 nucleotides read TGTGCCAGCAGGAATAGCGGGGACGCCTACGAGCAGTACTTC.

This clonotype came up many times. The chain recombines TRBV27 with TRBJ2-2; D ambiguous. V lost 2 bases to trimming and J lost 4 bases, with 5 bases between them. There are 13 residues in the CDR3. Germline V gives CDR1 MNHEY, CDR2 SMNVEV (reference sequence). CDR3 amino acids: CASSLGPTGELFF. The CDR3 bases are TGTGCCAGCAGTTTAGGCCCCACCGGGGAGCTGTTTTTT.

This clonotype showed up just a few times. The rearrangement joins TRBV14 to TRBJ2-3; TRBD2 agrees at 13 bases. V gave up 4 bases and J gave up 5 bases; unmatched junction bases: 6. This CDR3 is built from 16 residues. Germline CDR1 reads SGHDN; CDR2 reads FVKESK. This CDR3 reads CASSPGLAGVRDTQYF. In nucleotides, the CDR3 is TGTGCCAGCAGCCCAGGACTAGCGGGAGTTCGAGATACGCAGTATTTT.

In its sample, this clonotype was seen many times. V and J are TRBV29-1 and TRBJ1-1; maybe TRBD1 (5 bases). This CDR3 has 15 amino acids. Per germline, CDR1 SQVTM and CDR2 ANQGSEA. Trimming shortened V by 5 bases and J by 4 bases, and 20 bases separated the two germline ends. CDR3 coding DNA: TGCAGCGTTCTGTATAATGGGGCGATTGTCACTGAAGCTTTCTTT. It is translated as CSVLYNGAIVTEAFF.

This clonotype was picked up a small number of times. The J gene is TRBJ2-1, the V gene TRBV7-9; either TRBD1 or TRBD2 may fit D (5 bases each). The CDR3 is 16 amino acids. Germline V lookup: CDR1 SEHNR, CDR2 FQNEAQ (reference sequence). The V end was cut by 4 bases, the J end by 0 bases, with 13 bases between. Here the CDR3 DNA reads TGTGCCAGCAGCTACCCTGGGGGAAGCTCCTACAATGAGCAGTTCTTC. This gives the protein CASSYPGGSSYNEQFF. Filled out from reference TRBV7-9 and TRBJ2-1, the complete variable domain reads DTGVSQNPRHKITKRGQNVTFRCDPISEHNRLYWYRQTLGQGPEFLTYFQNEAQLEKSRLLSDRFSAERPKGSFSTLEIQRTEQGDSAMYLCASSYPGGSSYNEQFFGPGTRLTVL.

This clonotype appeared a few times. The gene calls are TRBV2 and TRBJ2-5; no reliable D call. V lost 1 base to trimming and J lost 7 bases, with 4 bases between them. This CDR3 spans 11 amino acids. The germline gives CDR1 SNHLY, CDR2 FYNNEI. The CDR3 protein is CASSEGGTQYF. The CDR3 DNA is TGTGCCAGCAGTGAAGGCGGGACCCAGTACTTC.

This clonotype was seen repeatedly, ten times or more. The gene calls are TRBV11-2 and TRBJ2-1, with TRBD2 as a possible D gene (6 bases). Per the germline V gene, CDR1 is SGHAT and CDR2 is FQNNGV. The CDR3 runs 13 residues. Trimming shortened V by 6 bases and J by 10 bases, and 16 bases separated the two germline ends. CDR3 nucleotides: TGTGCCAGCAGAAGGACTACGGTTGGCGAGCAGTTCTTC. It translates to CASRRTTVGEQFF.

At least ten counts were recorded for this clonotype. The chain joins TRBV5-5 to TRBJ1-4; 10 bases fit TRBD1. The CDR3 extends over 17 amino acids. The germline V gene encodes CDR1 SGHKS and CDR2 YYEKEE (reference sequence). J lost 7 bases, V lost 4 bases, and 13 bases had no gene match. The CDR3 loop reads CASSHRDRGGIFEKLFF. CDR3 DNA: TGTGCCAGCAGCCACCGGGACAGGGGAGGTATTTTTGAAAAACTGTTTTTT.

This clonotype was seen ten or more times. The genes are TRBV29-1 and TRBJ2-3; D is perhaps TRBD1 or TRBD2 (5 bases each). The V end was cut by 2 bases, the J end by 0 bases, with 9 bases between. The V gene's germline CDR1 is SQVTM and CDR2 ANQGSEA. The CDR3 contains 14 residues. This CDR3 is CSVEPRDSTDTQYF. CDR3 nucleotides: TGCAGCGTTGAACCCCGGGACAGCACAGATACGCAGTATTTT.

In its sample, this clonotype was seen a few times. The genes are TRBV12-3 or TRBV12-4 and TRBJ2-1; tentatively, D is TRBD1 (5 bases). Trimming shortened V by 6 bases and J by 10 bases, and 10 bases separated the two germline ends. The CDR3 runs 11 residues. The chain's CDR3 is CASSPDREQFF. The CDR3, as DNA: TGTGCCAGCAGCCCTGACAGAGAGCAGTTCTTC.

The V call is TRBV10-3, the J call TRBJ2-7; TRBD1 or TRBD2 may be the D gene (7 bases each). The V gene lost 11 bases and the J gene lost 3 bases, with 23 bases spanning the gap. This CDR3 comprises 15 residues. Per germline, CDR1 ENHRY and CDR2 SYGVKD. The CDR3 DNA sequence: TGTGCCGCCCAGGGGGGGCCAGGCGAACTCTACGAGCAGTACTTC. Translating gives CAAQGGPGELYEQYF.

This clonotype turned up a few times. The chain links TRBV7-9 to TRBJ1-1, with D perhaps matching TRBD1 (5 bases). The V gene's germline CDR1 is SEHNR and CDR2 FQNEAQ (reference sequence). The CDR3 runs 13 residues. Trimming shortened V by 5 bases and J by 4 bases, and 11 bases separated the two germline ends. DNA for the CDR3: TGTGCCAGCAGCAGAGGGGAGGGCACTGAAGCTTTCTTT. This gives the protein CASSRGEGTEAFF.

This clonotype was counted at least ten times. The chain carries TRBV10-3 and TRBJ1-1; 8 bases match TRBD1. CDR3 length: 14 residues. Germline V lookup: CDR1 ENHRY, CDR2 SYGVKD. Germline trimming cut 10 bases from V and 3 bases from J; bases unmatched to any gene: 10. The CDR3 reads CANRSGGADTEAFF. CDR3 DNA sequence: TGTGCCAACCGTTCAGGGGGCGCGGACACTGAAGCTTTCTTT.

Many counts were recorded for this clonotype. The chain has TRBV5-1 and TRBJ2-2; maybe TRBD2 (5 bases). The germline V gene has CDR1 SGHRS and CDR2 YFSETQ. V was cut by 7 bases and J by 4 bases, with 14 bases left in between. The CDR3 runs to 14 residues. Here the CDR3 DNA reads TGCGCCAGCGCTAGGCTAGCTTCCACCGGGGAGCTGTTTTTT. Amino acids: CASARLASTGELFF.

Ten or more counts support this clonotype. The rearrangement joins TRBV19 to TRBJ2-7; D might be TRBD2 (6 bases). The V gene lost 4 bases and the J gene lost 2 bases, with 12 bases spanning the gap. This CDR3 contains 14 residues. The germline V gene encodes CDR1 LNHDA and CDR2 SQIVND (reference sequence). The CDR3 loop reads CASSNAGGPYEQYF. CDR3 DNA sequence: TGTGCCAGTAGTAACGCCGGGGGACCCTACGAGCAGTACTTC.

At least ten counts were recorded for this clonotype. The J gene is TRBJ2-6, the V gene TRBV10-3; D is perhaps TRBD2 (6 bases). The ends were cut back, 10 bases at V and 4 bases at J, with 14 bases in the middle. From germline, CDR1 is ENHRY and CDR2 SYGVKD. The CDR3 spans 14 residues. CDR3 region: CATGGISGANVLTF. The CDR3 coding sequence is TGTGCCACCGGGGGAATCTCCGGGGCCAACGTCCTGACTTTC.

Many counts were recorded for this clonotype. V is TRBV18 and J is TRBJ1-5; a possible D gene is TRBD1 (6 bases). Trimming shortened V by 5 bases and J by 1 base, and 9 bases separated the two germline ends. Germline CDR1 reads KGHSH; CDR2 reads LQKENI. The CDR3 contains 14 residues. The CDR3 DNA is TGTGCCAGCTCAGCAGGGGCGAGCAATCAGCCCCAGCATTTT. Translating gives CASSAGASNQPQHF. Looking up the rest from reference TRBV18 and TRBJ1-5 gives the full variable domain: NAGVMQNPRHLVRRRGQEARLRCSPMKGHSHVYWYRQLPEEGLKFMVYLQKENIIDESGMPKERFSAEFPKEGPSILRIQQVVRGDSAAYFCASSAGASNQPQHFGDGTRLSIL.

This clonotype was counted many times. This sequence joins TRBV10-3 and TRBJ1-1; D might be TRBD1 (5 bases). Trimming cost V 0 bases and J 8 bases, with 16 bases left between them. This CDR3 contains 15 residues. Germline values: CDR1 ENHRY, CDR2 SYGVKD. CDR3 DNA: TGTGCCATCAGTGAGTCGGTTGGGGCCACGGAAGAAGCTTTCTTT. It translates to CAISESVGATEEAFF.